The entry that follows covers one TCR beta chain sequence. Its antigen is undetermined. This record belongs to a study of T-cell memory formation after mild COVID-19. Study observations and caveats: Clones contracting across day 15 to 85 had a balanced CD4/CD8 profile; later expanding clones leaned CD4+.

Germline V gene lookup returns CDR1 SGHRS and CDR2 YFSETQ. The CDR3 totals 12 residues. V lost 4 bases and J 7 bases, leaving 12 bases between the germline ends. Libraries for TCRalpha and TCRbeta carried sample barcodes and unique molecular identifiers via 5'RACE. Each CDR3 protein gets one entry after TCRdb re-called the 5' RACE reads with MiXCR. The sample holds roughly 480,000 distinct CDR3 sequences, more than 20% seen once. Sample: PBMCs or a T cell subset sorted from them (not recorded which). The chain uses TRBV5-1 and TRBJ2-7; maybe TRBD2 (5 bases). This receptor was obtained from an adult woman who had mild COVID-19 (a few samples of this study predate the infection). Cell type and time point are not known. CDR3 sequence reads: CASSPTGEEQYF. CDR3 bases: TGCGCCAGCAGCCCGACCGGGGAAGAGCAGTACTTC.